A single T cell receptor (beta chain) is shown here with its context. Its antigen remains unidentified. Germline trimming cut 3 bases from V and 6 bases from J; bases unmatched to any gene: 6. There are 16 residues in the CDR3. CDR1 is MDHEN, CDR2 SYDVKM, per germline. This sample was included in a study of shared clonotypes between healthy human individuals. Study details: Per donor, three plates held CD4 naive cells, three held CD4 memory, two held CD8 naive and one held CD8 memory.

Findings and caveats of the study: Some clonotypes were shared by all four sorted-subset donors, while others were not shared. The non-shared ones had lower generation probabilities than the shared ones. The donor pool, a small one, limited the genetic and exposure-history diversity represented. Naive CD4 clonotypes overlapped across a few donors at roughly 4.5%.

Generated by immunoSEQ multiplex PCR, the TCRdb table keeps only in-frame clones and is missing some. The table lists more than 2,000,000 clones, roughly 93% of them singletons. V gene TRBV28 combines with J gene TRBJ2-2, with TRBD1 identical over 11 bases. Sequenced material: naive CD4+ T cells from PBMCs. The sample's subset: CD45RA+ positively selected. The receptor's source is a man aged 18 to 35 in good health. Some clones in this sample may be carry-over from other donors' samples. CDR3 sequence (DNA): TGTGCCAGCAGTTTGAGGGGACAGGGGGTTTCCGGGGAGCTGTTTTTT. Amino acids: CASSLRGQGVSGELFF.